This TCR beta chain was identified in a study of cytomegalovirus exposure and HLA in healthy donors. General study results and limits: A later analysis linked a missense variant in DCLRE1C to the trimming of TCR beta V and J genes. TCR association rates varied by HLA locus in a later analysis, with DRB1 highest and HLA-C lowest. The classifier was said to identify cytomegalovirus status with high specificity and sensitivity. The study designated about 160 TCR beta chains cytomegalovirus-associated.

To note about this clone: Its antigen remains unknown.

The CDR3 totals 15 residues. With 4 bases removed from V and 1 base from J, the gap between germline ends came to 11 bases. Per the germline V gene, CDR1 is SGHRS and CDR2 is YFSETQ. PCR involved 60 Vbeta and 13 Jbeta primers. Measured with immunoSEQ multiplex PCR; TCRdb has only the in-frame clones, and not every one. The sample consists of 170,000 or so clones, roughly 80% of them appearing once. This clonotype originated in a woman under 40 in good health and CMV-seronegative. The specimen was PBMCs. This chain uses TRBV5-1 with TRBJ2-2; D might be TRBD2 (5 bases). The CDR3 loop is CASSTSGGNTGELFF. The CDR3 nucleotides read TGCGCCAGCAGCACGAGCGGAGGGAACACCGGGGAGCTGTTTTTT.